This T cell receptor (beta chain) was identified in a study of T cell repertoires in ileal Crohn's disease. Background on the study: Operated complications were stricturing disease (about 60%) and penetrating disease (roughly 39%). Thiopurines (11) or anti-TNF agents (around 17) were given postoperatively to about half.

CDR1 is SGDLS, CDR2 YYNGEE, per germline. Germline trimming cut 0 bases from V and 6 bases from J; bases unmatched to any gene: 9. This CDR3 contains 16 residues. This clone was recorded once. Its antigen is not identified. Findings and limits, study-wide: Compared with non-smokers, active smokers at surgery showed more clonal expansions.

TCRdb keeps only in-frame clones here, not all; method: immunoSEQ multiplex PCR. The data show about 8,400 clones, roughly 79% seen once. The sequence was collected from an adult with Crohn's disease. Sequencing used ileal tissue. V usage is TRBV9 and J usage is TRBJ2-1, with TRBD2 matching over 7 bases. The DNA for the CDR3 is TGTGCCAGCAGCGTAGGAGCTAGCGGATTAACCAATGAGCAGTTCTTC. Its protein is CASSVGASGLTNEQFF.